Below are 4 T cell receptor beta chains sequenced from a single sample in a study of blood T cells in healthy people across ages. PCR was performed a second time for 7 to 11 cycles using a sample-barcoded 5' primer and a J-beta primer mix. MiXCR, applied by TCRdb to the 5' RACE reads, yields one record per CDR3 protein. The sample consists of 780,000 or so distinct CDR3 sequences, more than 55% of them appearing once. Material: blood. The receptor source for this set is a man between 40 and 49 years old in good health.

The CDR3 DNA follows: TGTGCCAGCAGCCCCCGGCCCCCGTCGGCAGGGGGCTACGAGCAGTACTTC. It encodes CASSPRPPSAGGYEQYF. This chain links TRBV13 with TRBJ2-4, with 7 positions matching TRBD1. The J call may be in error: the DNA end matches TRBJ2-7 better. The length of the CDR3 is 17 residues. The V gene's germline CDR1 is PRHDT and CDR2 FYEKMQ (reference sequence).

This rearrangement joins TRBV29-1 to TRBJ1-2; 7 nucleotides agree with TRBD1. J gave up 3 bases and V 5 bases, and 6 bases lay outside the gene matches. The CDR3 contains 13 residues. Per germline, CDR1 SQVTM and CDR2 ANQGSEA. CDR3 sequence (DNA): TGCAGCGTTTGGCGACAGGGTTACTATGGCTACACCTTC. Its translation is CSVWRQGYYGYTF. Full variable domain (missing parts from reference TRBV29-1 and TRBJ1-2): SAVISQKPSRDICQRGTSLTIQCQVDSQVTMMFWYRQQPGQSLTLIATANQGSEATYESGFVIDKFPISRPNLTFSTLTVSNMSPEDSSIYLCSVWRQGYYGYTFGSGTRLTVV.

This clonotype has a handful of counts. The chain's CDR3 is CASSLAAANTGELFF. CDR3 DNA sequence: TGCGCCAGCAGCTTGGCCGCGGCGAACACCGGGGAGCTGTTTTTT. The gene calls are TRBV5-1 and TRBJ2-2; D unclear. CDR1 and CDR2 (germline): SGHRS, YFSETQ. V was pared by 0 bases and J by 0 bases, with 6 bases between. The CDR3 has 15 residues.

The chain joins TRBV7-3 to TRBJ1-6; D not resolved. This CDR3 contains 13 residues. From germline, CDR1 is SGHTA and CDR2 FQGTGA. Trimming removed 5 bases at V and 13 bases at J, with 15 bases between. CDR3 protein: CASSRGEESPLHF. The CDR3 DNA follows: TGTGCCAGCAGCCGGGGTGAGGAATCTCCCCTCCACTTT.